The 8 T cell receptor beta chains below were found in one sample sequenced in a study of CXCR3-negative and CXCR3-positive naive CD8 T cells. Libraries were UMI-labeled 5' RACE TRB cDNA. TCRdb re-called the 5' RACE reads; every CDR3 protein appears as one record, without DNA. In total, the table holds under 90,000 distinct CDR3 sequences. These receptors' targets are unknown. Notes on the study in general: TRB CDR3s were more hydrophobic in CXCR3-positive than in CXCR3-negative naive cells.

Sequenced sample: naive CXCR3+ CD8+ T cells from blood. Specified subset: CD45RO-CCR7+CD27+CD95- naive CD8+ T cells expressing CXCR3 (TNR3+). These receptors were obtained from a human donor in good health. Some clones in this sample may be carry-over from other donors' samples.

The V call is TRBV28, the J call TRBJ2-7; TCRdb proposes TRBD2, but this gene call is untestable without DNA. Germline-derived CDR1 and CDR2 are MDHEN and SYDVKM. The CDR3 covers 16 residues. Here the CDR3 reads CASSFPPRAFSYEQYF.

This chain links TRBV3-1 with TRBJ1-4; the D call from TCRdb, TRBD1, cannot be confirmed without DNA. CDR1 LGHDT and CDR2 YNNKEL come from the germline V gene (reference sequence). The CDR3 is 15 residues long. The CDR3 reads CASSHYRGLGEKLFF.

J is TRBJ1-1 and V is TRBV28; with no DNA, the TCRdb D assignment of TRBD1 cannot be verified. The germline CDR1 and CDR2 sequences are MDHEN and SYDVKM. The CDR3 length is 12 residues. CDR3 sequence: CASEDRGTEAFF.

The chain couples TRBV12-3 or TRBV12-4 to TRBJ1-6; TCRdb's assignment of TRBD1 cannot be checked, as there is no DNA. The CDR3 runs to 16 residues. The CDR3 is CASSLAPQGLLSPLHF.

The rearrangement links TRBV20-1 to TRBJ2-7; TCRdb selects TRBD2, and the lack of DNA leaves this call unchecked. This CDR3 comprises 15 residues. The germline V gene encodes CDR1 DFQATT and CDR2 SNEGSKA (reference sequence). The CDR3 reads CSASGGGGTAYEQYF.

V is TRBV5-1 and J is TRBJ2-5. The CDR3 length is 12 residues. Germline assignment: CDR1 SGHRS and CDR2 YFSETQ. The CDR3 loop is CASSLTDGTQYF.

CDR3: CASSDSLDMAYEQYF. This chain uses TRBV2 with TRBJ2-7; without DNA, the TCRdb call of TRBD1 cannot be checked. The germline CDR1 and CDR2 sequences are SNHLY and FYNNEI. The CDR3 is 15 amino acids.

V and J are TRBV6-2 or TRBV6-3 and TRBJ2-2; TCRdb's D call of TRBD1 is untestable without DNA. CDR1 and CDR2 from the germline V gene are MNHEY and SVGEGT. The CDR3 contains 14 residues. CDR3: CASSLGAFTGELFF.